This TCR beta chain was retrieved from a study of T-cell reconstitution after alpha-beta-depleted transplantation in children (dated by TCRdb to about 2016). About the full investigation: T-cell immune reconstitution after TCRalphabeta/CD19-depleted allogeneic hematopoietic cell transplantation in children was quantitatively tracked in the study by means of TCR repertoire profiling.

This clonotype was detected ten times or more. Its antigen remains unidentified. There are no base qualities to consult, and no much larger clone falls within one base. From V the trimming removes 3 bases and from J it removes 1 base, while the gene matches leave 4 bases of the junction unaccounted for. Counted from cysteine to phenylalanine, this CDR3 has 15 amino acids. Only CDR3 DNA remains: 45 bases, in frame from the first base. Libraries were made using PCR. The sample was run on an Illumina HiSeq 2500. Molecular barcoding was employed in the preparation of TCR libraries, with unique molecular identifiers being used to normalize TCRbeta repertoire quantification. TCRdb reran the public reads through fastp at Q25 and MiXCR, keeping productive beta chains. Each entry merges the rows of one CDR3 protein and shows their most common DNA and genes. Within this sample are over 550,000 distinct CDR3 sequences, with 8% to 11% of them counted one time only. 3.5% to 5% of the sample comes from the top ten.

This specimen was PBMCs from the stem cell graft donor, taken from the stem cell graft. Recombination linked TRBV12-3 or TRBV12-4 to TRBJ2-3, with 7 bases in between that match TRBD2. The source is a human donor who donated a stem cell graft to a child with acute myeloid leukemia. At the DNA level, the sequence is TGTGCCAGCAGTTTTGGCGGGAGCCGCACAGATACGCAGTATTTT. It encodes CASSFGGSRTDTQYF.